Listed here is a single TCR beta chain. The sample comes from a study of OX40 agonist ivuxolimab in advanced cancers. Only in-frame clones appear in the TCRdb table, and some are missing; sequencing was by immunoSEQ multiplex PCR. The repertoire holds tens of thousands of clones, with about four fifths as singletons. The CDR3 loop spans 16 amino acids. The receptor's source is an adult with an advanced solid tumor such as melanoma, head and neck, liver or kidney cancer. The chain employs TRBV21-1 and TRBJ2-3; TRBD2 reflects the table's D call only, with no check against the DNA. TRBV21-1 is given as a pseudogene. This sample comprised CD4+ or CD8+ T cells sorted from blood, obtained in a trial of the OX40 agonist ivuxolimab. The CDR3 sequence: CASSKELVEVADTQYF. The CDR3 DNA follows: TGTGCCAGCAGCAAAGAACTAGTAGAAGTGGCAGATACGCAGTATTTT.